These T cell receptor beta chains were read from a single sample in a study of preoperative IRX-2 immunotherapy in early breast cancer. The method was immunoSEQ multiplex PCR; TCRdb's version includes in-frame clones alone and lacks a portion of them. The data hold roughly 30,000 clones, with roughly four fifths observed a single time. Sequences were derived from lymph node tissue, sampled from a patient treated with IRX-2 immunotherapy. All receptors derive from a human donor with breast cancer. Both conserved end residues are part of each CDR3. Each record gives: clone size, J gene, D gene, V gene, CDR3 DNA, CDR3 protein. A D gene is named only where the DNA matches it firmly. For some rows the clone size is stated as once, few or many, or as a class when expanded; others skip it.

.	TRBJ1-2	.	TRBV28	TGTGCCAGCAGTTTATGGGGGGAAGTACACACCTTC	CASSLWGEVHTF
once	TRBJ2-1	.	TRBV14	TGTGCCAGCAGCCGGTTAGTCCCTAACAATGAGCAGTTCTTC	CASSRLVPNNEQFF
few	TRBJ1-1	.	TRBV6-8	TGTGCCAGCAGTTACCAGGCACCAATGAACACTGAAGCTTTCTTT	CASSYQAPMNTEAFF
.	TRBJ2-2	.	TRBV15	TGTGCCAGCAGCGGTCACCCTGGGACCGGGGAGCTGTTTTTT	CASSGHPGTGELFF
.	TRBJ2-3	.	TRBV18	TGTGCCAGCTCACCACAAGGGATCGCAGATACGCAGTATTTT	CASSPQGIADTQYF
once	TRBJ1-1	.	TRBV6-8	TGTGCCAGCAGTTACTTCAGGGAAGAAGCTTTCTTT	CASSYFREEAFF
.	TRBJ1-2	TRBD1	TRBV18	TGTGCCAGCTCACCGACAGGGAAGGGCTATGGCTACACCTTC	CASSPTGKGYGYTF
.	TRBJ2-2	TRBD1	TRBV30	TGTGCCTCTAAACAGGGGGCAAGCACCGGGGAGCTGTTTTTT	CASKQGASTGELFF
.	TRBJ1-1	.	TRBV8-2	TGTGCCAGCAGTTTAGGACAGTTCACTGAAGCTTTCTTT	CASSLGQFTEAFF
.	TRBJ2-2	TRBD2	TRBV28	TGTGCCAGCAGACTAGCGGGACACGGGGAGCTGTTTTTT	CASRLAGHGELFF
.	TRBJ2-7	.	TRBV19	TGTGCCAGTAGTCCCGGGATACTATACGAGCAGTACTTC	CASSPGILYEQYF
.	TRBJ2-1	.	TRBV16	TGTGCCAGCAGTTTAGGGCGGGGCTCCTACAATGAGCAGTTCTTC	CASSLGRGSYNEQFF
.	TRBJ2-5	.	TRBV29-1	TGCAGCGTTGACAGGATGCAAGAGACCCAGTACTTC	CSVDRMQETQYF
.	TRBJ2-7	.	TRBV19	TGTGCCAGCAACTTTCGGGGGGCGAGTGGCGAGCAGTACTTC	CASNFRGASGEQYF
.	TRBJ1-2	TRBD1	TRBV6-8	TGTGCCAGCAGTCCCGCTACAGGGGGTCGTGGCTACACCTTC	CASSPATGGRGYTF
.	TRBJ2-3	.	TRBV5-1	TGCGCCAGCAGCTTGGGTTGGGGACTTGGCACAGATACGCAGTATTTT	CASSLGWGLGTDTQYF
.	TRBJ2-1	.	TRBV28	TGTGCCAGCAGTTTTAGTAGCTCCTACAATGAGCAGTTCTTC	CASSFSSSYNEQFF
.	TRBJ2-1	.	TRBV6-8	TGTGCCAGCAGTTCGCGAGCGGGCTCCTACAATGAGCAGTTCTTC	CASSSRAGSYNEQFF
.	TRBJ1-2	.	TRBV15	TGTGCCACCAGCAGAGATAAAGGGTTTTATGGCTACACCTTC	CATSRDKGFYGYTF
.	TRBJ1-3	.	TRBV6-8	TGTGCCAGCGAAGTAGAGCAGTACTCTGGAAACACCATATATTTT	CASEVEQYSGNTIYF
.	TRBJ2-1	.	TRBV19	TGTGCCAGTAGTATACAGACTACGGCTGAGCAGTTCTTC	CASSIQTTAEQFF
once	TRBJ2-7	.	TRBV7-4	TGTGCCAGCAGGGACGGGTTCTCCTACGAGCAGTACTTC	CASRDGFSYEQYF
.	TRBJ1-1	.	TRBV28	TGTGCCACCAGCGGGCCCAACACTGAAGCTTTCTTT	CATSGPNTEAFF
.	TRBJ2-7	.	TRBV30	TGTGCCTGGAGTGTGTCAGGGGCCTACGAGCAGTACTTC	CAWSVSGAYEQYF
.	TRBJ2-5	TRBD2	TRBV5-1	TGCGCCAGCAGCTTCTCCAGCGGGAGGGGGGAGACCCAGTACTTC	CASSFSSGRGETQYF
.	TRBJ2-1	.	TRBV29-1	TGCAGCGTCGGGATTTCTGGGGGCTACAATGAGCAGTTCTTC	CSVGISGGYNEQFF